This T cell receptor beta chain was obtained from a study of tumor-infiltrating lymphocytes in primary liver carcinoma. Study-level information: Tumor lesions were T1-T3 N0M0 and spanned about 4.2 to 11 cm.

Germline DNA was also extracted, while the blood RNA originated from unsorted whole blood. Germline CDR1 and CDR2: SGHAT and FQNNGV. The CDR3 is made up of 15 amino acids. A constant-region primer served to make TCR beta cDNA from about 490 ng total RNA. What produced the TCR beta libraries was three nested multiplex PCR rounds using slightly modified ARM-PCR. Rounds one and two of PCR, each of roughly 10 cycles, were primed with TRBV1-TRBV30 forward primers and a C-beta reverse primer. TCRdb re-derived calls from the multiplex PCR reads in MiXCR, one entry per CDR3 protein. Of roughly 330,000 distinct CDR3 sequences detected, less than 70% appear once; the ten largest clones hold approximately 5.9%. Regarding this clonotype: One end of the junction is discordant with germline, which a read error may explain.

V and J are TRBV11-2 and TRBJ2-5; D is unclear. The TCR sequence derives from a man between 40 and 49 years old with primary liver carcinoma and hepatitis B virus infection. The sample was peripheral blood. The CDR3 loop reads CANSLGGIHREAQYF. CDR3 nucleotide sequence: TGTGCCAACAGCTTAGGTGGTATCCACCGAGAGGCCCAGTACTTC.